Below are 13 T cell receptor beta chains sequenced from a single sample in a study of vaccination and CD4 T cells after COVID-19. Cultured CD4+ T cells had their DNA profiled by the Oncomine TCR Beta short-read assay. One entry per CDR3 protein, called by TCRdb with MiXCR from the PCR reads. The top ten clones hold over 25% of a sample with thousands of distinct CDR3 sequences, less than 60% of them seen once. Their antigens remain unidentified. Treatment in this sample: roughly 11-day PBMC culture with coronavirus spike peptide pools or control peptides (ViraFEST assay). CD4+ T-cell collection from the unexposed donor predated the COVID-19 pandemic (2011-2018). The sequencing sample was made of CD4+ T cells from blood, cultured in vitro. The receptors were gathered from a human donor in good health.

Within the sample, this clonotype is medium-sized (0.01 to 0.1%). The CDR3 here is CASSSDRVWNTEAFF. The DNA of the CDR3 is TGTGCCAGCAGCTCCGACAGGGTCTGGAACACTGAAGCTTTCTTT. The chain links TRBV7-2 to TRBJ1-1; the match to TRBD1 covers 7 bases. The CDR3 totals 15 residues. V gave up 4 bases and J gave up 1 base; unmatched junction bases: 6. CDR1 and CDR2 from the germline V gene are SGHTA and FQGNSA.

The J gene is TRBJ1-2, the V gene TRBV20-1; 8 bases are shared with TRBD1. Germline CDR1 DFQATT, CDR2 SNEGSKA (reference sequence). The V and J ends lost 5 bases and 1 base, in that order; junction bases with no gene match: 6. The CDR3 is made up of 14 amino acids. The CDR3 reads CSAREQGVNYGYTF. The CDR3 coding sequence is TGCAGTGCTCGGGAACAGGGGGTTAACTATGGCTACACCTTC.

V is TRBV24-1 and J is TRBJ2-4, with D unresolved. V was shortened by 5 bases and J by 3 bases, with 7 bases between the two germline ends. Germline V gene data show CDR1 as KGHDR and CDR2 as SFDVKD. The CDR3 contains 13 residues. CDR3 DNA sequence: TGTGCCACCAGTGCTCCCGGCAAAAACATTCAGTACTTC. It is translated as CATSAPGKNIQYF.

In its sample, this clonotype was seen a few times. CDR3 nucleotides: TGTGCCAGTAGTACTTTCGGACTAGCGGGAGTGAATGAGCAGTTCTTC. Its protein is CASSTFGLAGVNEQFF. The chain employs TRBV19 and TRBJ2-1; 13 bases fit TRBD2. This CDR3 comprises 16 residues. Germline CDR1 is LNHDA and CDR2 is SQIVND (reference sequence). The trim removed 4 bases at V and 7 bases at J, leaving 7 bases unmatched.

This clonotype has more than one count but fewer than ten. V and J are TRBV6-1 and TRBJ2-1, with D maybe TRBD2 (6 bases). V lost 7 bases and J 2 bases, leaving 12 bases between the germline ends. The CDR3 spans 14 residues. The germline CDR1 and CDR2 sequences are MNHNS and SASEGT. CDR3 region: CASTPGLAYNEQFF. As DNA, the CDR3 is TGTGCCAGCACCCCGGGACTCGCCTACAATGAGCAGTTCTTC.

This rearrangement joins TRBV9 to TRBJ2-7; no clear D. Germline V gene lookup returns CDR1 SGDLS and CDR2 YYNGEE. The CDR3 runs 11 residues. The V gene lost 7 bases and the J gene lost 7 bases, with 12 bases spanning the gap. The CDR3 DNA reads TGTGCCAGCCCGGACCTCGGGGAGCAGTACTTC. Translating gives CASPDLGEQYF.

This clonotype was counted only a few times. The chain recombines TRBV7-9 with TRBJ2-5; perhaps TRBD2 as D (6 bases). The CDR3 has 14 amino acids. The germline CDR1 and CDR2 sequences are SEHNR and FQNEAQ (reference sequence). V was shortened by 3 bases and J by 1 base, with 9 bases between the two germline ends. The CDR3 DNA sequence: TGTGCCAGCAGCTTCGCCGGGGGCCAAGAGACCCAGTACTTC. Its translation: CASSFAGGQETQYF.

This clonotype was counted between two and nine times. This chain connects TRBV5-1 to TRBJ1-1, with a tentative D call TRBD1 (5 bases). This CDR3 has 15 residues. From germline, CDR1 is SGHRS and CDR2 YFSETQ. V lost 4 bases and J 1 base, leaving 14 bases between the germline ends. CDR3 in amino acids: CASSQTFTGNTEAFF. In nucleotides, the CDR3 is TGCGCCAGCAGCCAGACATTCACAGGGAACACTGAAGCTTTCTTT.

This clonotype is medium-sized within its sample. The rearrangement links TRBV10-3 to TRBJ2-3, with D possibly TRBD2 on 6 matching bases. The V gene's germline CDR1 is ENHRY and CDR2 SYGVKD. Deletions cut 2 bases from V and 9 bases from J, with 15 bases between. There are 14 residues in the CDR3. For the CDR3, the DNA is TGTGCCATCAGTGAGGAAAGTGGCGGGGTAACGCAGTATTTT. Amino acids: CAISEESGGVTQYF.

The table lists this clonotype with a few counts. This chain links TRBV2 with TRBJ2-7; D ambiguous. The CDR3 extends over 13 amino acids. V was pared by 0 bases and J by 3 bases, with 6 bases between. Germline values: CDR1 SNHLY, CDR2 FYNNEI. In DNA form, the CDR3 reads TGTGCCAGCAGTGAAGCGGGTGTCTACGAGCAGTACTTC. Its protein product is CASSEAGVYEQYF.

The chain uses TRBV20-1 and TRBJ2-7; 11 nucleotides align to TRBD1. Germline V lookup: CDR1 DFQATT, CDR2 SNEGSKA (reference sequence). V was clipped by 6 bases and J by 4 bases; unmatched bases: 14. This CDR3 spans 16 amino acids. The CDR3 here is CSAGRTGGALQYEQYF. The CDR3 DNA sequence: TGCAGTGCGGGAAGGACAGGGGGCGCGTTACAATACGAGCAGTACTTC.

This clonotype came up a few times. The chain employs TRBV2 and TRBJ2-7; a weak D match, TRBD1 (6 bases). The V and J ends lost 5 bases and 9 bases respectively, with 14 bases between them. Germline-derived CDR1 and CDR2 are SNHLY and FYNNEI. The CDR3 totals 12 residues. The CDR3, as DNA: TGTGCCAGCAGTAGACAGGCCCCTGGGCAGTACTTC. Amino acids: CASSRQAPGQYF. Supplemented by reference TRBV2 and TRBJ2-7, the full variable domain reads EPEVTQTPSHQVTQMGQEVILRCVPISNHLYFYWYRQILGQKVEFLVSFYNNEISEKSEIFDDQFSVERPDGSNFTLKIRSTKLEDSAMYFCASSRQAPGQYFGPGTRLTVT.

This chain uses TRBV18 with TRBJ1-1, with D possibly TRBD1 on 6 matching bases. The ends were cut back, 5 bases at V and 3 bases at J, with 25 bases in the middle. The CDR3 is made up of 18 amino acids. CDR1 KGHSH and CDR2 LQKENI come from the germline V gene. CDR3: CASSGQNLVGSWDTEAFF. DNA of the CDR3: TGTGCCAGCTCAGGACAGAACTTGGTGGGGAGTTGGGACACTGAAGCTTTCTTT. Supplemented by reference TRBV18 and TRBJ1-1, the full variable domain reads NAGVMQNPRHLVRRRGQEARLRCSPMKGHSHVYWYRQLPEEGLKFMVYLQKENIIDESGMPKERFSAEFPKEGPSILRIQQVVRGDSAAYFCASSGQNLVGSWDTEAFFGQGTRLTVV.